This T cell receptor beta chain was captured by sequencing in a study of T cells after yellow fever vaccination. This clonotype was counted at least ten times. CDR1 is SGHTA and CDR2 is FQGTGA in the germline V gene. V dropped 8 bases and J dropped 2 bases, with 18 bases sitting between them. The CDR3 is 15 amino acids. A single record per CDR3 protein comes from TCRdb applying MiXCR to the 5' RACE reads. The data hold about 220,000 distinct CDR3 sequences, with 3% to 4% observed a single time. The sample consisted of CD4+ T cells sorted from PBMCs, taken 10 days after the yellow fever booster vaccination. The receptor's source is a man younger than 30 who received the YFV17D yellow fever vaccine. This chain joins TRBV7-3 and TRBJ2-5; D could derive from TRBD1 or TRBD2 (5 bases each). CDR3: CASALGKGPQETQYF. The CDR3 DNA reads TGTGCCAGCGCCTTGGGTAAGGGACCGCAAGAGACCCAGTACTTC.